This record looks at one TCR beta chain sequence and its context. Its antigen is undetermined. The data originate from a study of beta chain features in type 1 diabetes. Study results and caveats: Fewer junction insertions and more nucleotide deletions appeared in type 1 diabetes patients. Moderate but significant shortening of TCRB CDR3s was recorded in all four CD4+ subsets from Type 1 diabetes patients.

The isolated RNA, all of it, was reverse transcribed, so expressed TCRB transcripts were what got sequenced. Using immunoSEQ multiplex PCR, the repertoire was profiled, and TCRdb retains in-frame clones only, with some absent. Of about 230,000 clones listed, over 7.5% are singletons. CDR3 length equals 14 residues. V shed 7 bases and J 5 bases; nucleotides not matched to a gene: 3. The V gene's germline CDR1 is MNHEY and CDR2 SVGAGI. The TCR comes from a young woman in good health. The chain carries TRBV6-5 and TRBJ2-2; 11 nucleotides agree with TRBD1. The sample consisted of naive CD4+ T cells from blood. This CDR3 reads CASKRDRGTGELFF. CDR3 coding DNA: TGTGCCAGCAAAAGGGACAGGGGGACCGGGGAGCTGTTTTTT.